This T cell receptor beta chain was captured in a study of CD8 T cells in ankylosing spondylitis. Making use of molecular barcodes, quantitative 5'-RACE generated TCR beta libraries. TCRdb called the 5' RACE reads again in MiXCR, with one record for every CDR3 protein. Found here are about 350,000 distinct CDR3 sequences, roughly 22% of them singletons; the top ten hold about an eighth. The germline V gene encodes CDR1 KGHSH and CDR2 LQKENI. The CDR3 contains 17 residues. V trimming: 6 bases; J trimming: 0 bases; junction bases outside the gene matches: 10. This chain joins TRBV18 and TRBJ1-2, with TRBD1 identical over 10 bases. The origin of this receptor is a male donor with ankylosing spondylitis or in good health (not recorded which). The sequenced sample consisted of blood, either unsorted or a sorted T cell fraction (not recorded which). The CDR3 sequence: CASSSGTGDDANYGYTF. The CDR3 nucleotides are TGTGCCAGCTCCTCCGGGACAGGGGACGATGCTAACTATGGCTACACCTTC.